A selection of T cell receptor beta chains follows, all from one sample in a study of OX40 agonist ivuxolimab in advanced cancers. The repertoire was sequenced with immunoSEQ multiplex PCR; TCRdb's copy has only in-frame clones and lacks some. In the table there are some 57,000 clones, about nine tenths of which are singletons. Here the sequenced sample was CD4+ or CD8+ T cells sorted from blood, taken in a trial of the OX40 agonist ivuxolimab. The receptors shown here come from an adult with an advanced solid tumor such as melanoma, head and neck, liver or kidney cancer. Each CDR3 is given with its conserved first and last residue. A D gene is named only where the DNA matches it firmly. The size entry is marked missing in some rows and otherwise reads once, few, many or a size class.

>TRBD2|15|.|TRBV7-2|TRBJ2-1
CASSVTSGTYNEQFF
TGTGCCAGCAGCGTCACTAGCGGGACTTACAATGAGCAGTTCTTC
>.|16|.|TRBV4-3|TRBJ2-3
CASSHMRERGTDTQYF
TGCGCCAGCAGCCACATGAGGGAGCGGGGCACAGATACGCAGTATTTT
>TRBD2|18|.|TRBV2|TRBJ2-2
CASRDPVGLAGGSGELFF
TGTGCCAGCAGGGATCCGGTGGGACTAGCGGGAGGATCCGGGGAGCTGTTTTTT
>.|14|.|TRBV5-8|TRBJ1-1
CASSSYRSNTEAFF
TGTGCCAGCAGCAGTTACAGGTCGAACACTGAAGCTTTCTTT
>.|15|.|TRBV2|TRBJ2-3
CASSVVNPSTDTQYF
TGTGCCAGCAGTGTTGTCAACCCTAGCACAGATACGCAGTATTTT
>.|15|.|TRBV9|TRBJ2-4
CASSVDPRQKNIQYF
TGTGCCAGCAGCGTAGACCCGAGACAGAAAAACATTCAGTACTTC
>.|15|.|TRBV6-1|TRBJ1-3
CASSENRVGGNTIYF
TGTGCCAGCAGTGAAAACAGGGTCGGTGGAAACACCATATATTTT
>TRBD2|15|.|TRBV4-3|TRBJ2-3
CASSQGSGRTDTQYF
TGCGCCAGCAGCCAAGGTAGCGGGAGAACAGATACGCAGTATTTT
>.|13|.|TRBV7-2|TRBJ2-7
CASSLDWDKKQYF
TGTGCCAGCAGCTTAGATTGGGACAAGAAGCAGTACTTC
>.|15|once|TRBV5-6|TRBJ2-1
CASSLQGWEDTEQFF
TGTGCCAGCAGCTTGCAGGGCTGGGAGGACACTGAGCAGTTCTTC
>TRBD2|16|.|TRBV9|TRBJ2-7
CASSSWPEAGVYEQYF
TGTGCCAGCAGCTCTTGGCCCGAAGCGGGAGTCTACGAGCAGTACTTC